Listed below are T cell receptor beta chains from one sample, sequenced in a study of tumor and adjacent non-tumor tissue in lung cancer. MiXCR, run by TCRdb on the multiplex PCR reads, gives a single entry per CDR3 protein. The data show tens of thousands of distinct CDR3 sequences, 55% to 70% seen once. Material: distant non-tumor lung tissue. The receptor source for this set is a woman in her forties or fifties with non-small cell lung cancer. Both conserved end residues are part of each CDR3. Each record gives: V gene, D gene, clone size, J gene, CDR3 protein, CDR3 DNA. D genes are given only for firm matches. Clone size is not always given. Where it is, it says once, few, many or a class for expanded clones.

V: TRBV20-1
D: .
size: few
J: TRBJ1-3
CDR3: CSASAGALSGNTIYF
DNA: TGCAGTGCTAGCGCGGGGGCTTTGTCTGGAAACACCATATATTTT

V: TRBV28
D: TRBD2
size: .
J: TRBJ2-7
CDR3: CAITRGVYKQYF
DNA: TGTGCCATCACGCGGGGGGTATACAAGCAGTACTTC

V: TRBV6-6
D: TRBD1
size: .
J: TRBJ2-5
CDR3: CARGTGVGTKYF
DNA: TGTGCCAGGGGGACAGGGGTTGGGACCAAGTACTTC

V: TRBV20-1
D: TRBD2
size: .
J: TRBJ2-1
CDR3: CSASGLVVLSYNEQFF
DNA: TGCAGCGCTAGCGGGCTAGTGGTACTCTCCTACAATGAGCAGTTCTTC

V: TRBV11-1
D: .
size: .
J: TRBJ2-6
CDR3: CASSPGQSRANVLTF
DNA: TGTGCCAGTAGCCCAGGACAGTCTAGGGCCAACGTCCTGACTTTC

V: TRBV20-1
D: .
size: .
J: TRBJ2-3
CDR3: CSARDLSTHYF
DNA: TGCAGTGCTAGGGATCTTAGTACGCACTATTTT

V: TRBV20-1
D: TRBD1
size: many
J: TRBJ2-4
CDR3: CSAPRTGIKNIQYF
DNA: TGCAGTGCCCCTCGGACAGGAATTAAAAACATTCAGTACTTC

V: TRBV28
D: .
size: once
J: TRBJ2-7
CDR3: CASRGGGPIYKQYF
DNA: TGTGCCAGCAGAGGGGGAGGGCCAATCTACAAGCAGTACTTC

V: TRBV20-1
D: .
size: .
J: TRBJ1-3
CDR3: CSARASANTIYF
DNA: TGCAGTGCTAGAGCCTCTGCAAACACCATATATTTT

V: TRBV11-2
D: TRBD1
size: few
J: TRBJ2-7
CDR3: CASSFGTEVAYEQYF
DNA: TGTGCCAGCAGCTTCGGGACAGAGGTTGCCTATGAGCAGTACTTC

V: TRBV12-3/TRBV12-4
D: .
size: .
J: TRBJ2-2
CDR3: CTGKPPGLITRELFF
DNA: TGTACCGGCAAACCCCCGGGACTGATCACCAGGGAGCTGTTTTTT

V: TRBV20-1
D: TRBD2
size: many
J: TRBJ2-3
CDR3: CSARSASGHTDTQYF
DNA: TGCAGTGCCAGGTCGGCTAGCGGGCACACAGATACGCAGTATTTT

V: TRBV30
D: TRBD2
size: .
J: TRBJ2-3
CDR3: CAWSEAGATDTQYF
DNA: TGTGCCTGGAGTGAAGCGGGAGCAACAGATACACAGTATTTT

V: TRBV10-3
D: .
size: .
J: TRBJ2-7
CDR3: CTISGSQGSPAYEQYF
DNA: TGTACCATCAGTGGTAGCCAGGGTAGTCCGGCTTACGAGCAGTACTTC

V: TRBV28
D: .
size: many
J: TRBJ1-6
CDR3: CASSSTGVHNSPLHF
DNA: TGTGCCAGCAGTTCCACCGGGGTTCATAATTCACCCCTCCACTTT

V: TRBV7-6
D: .
size: .
J: TRBJ2-1
CDR3: CASSDPGVYEQFF
DNA: TGTGCCAGCAGCGACCCAGGGGTCTATGAGCAGTTCTTC

V: TRBV20-1
D: TRBD2
size: once
J: TRBJ2-3
CDR3: CSASVQQGLAGDTQYF
DNA: TGCAGTGCTAGTGTCCAGCAGGGACTAGCGGGGGATACGCAGTATTTT

V: TRBV11-2
D: .
size: .
J: TRBJ2-6
CDR3: CASSLGVVWANALTF
DNA: TGTGCCAGCAGCCTAGGCGTGGTCTGGGCCAACGCCCTGACTTTC

V: TRBV6-1
D: TRBD1
size: .
J: TRBJ2-5
CDR3: CASRRWTGSGETQYF
DNA: TGTGCCAGCAGGCGGTGGACAGGGTCTGGGGAGACCCAGTACTTT

V: TRBV12-3/TRBV12-4
D: .
size: .
J: TRBJ1-2
CDR3: CASSMQEGAYDYTF
DNA: TGTGCCAGCAGTATGCAGGAGGGTGCCTATGACTACACCTTC

V: TRBV11-2
D: .
size: .
J: TRBJ2-7
CDR3: CANSLARGYEQHF
DNA: TGTGCCAACAGCTTAGCTAGGGGCTACGAGCAGCACTTC

V: TRBV28
D: .
size: once
J: TRBJ1-5
CDR3: CASSLASRVTNQLQHF
DNA: TGTGCCAGCAGTCTAGCAAGCAGGGTTACAAATCAGCTCCAGCATTTT

V: TRBV11-2
D: .
size: many
J: TRBJ2-1
CDR3: CASSLDEDKTDNEQFF
DNA: TGTGCCAGCAGCTTAGATGAAGACAAGACAGACAATGAGCAGTTCTTC

V: TRBV12-3/TRBV12-4
D: TRBD1
size: .
J: TRBJ2-7
CDR3: CASCPPTGLTYEQYF
DNA: TGTGCCAGCTGTCCCCCGACAGGGTTGACGTACGAGCAGTACTTC

V: TRBV6-1
D: TRBD2
size: once
J: TRBJ2-7
CDR3: CASRTAGLAGEPGNHEQYF
DNA: TGTGCCAGCAGGACAGCGGGACTAGCGGGAGAGCCAGGTAACCACGAGCAATACTTC

V: TRBV29-1
D: .
size: .
J: TRBJ2-1
CDR3: CSVGVRQYNEQFF
DNA: TGCAGCGTTGGGGTCAGACAGTACAATGAGCAATTCTTC

V: TRBV6-5
D: .
size: few
J: TRBJ1-1
CDR3: CASSPRGYTEALF
DNA: TGTGCCAGCAGCCCGCGGGGGTACACTGAAGCTCTCTTT

V: TRBV11-2
D: .
size: .
J: TRBJ1-3
CDR3: CASSLTRNQTGNTIYF
DNA: TGTGCCAGCAGCTTAACCCGGAATCAGACTGGAAACACTATATATTTT

V: TRBV5-5
D: .
size: .
J: TRBJ2-5
CDR3: CASSLAPVGGRDTQYF
DNA: TGTGCCAGCAGCTTGGCCCCCGTAGGGGGGAGGGATACCCAGTACTTC

V: TRBV11-2
D: .
size: .
J: TRBJ1-3
CDR3: CASSLTRAQTGNTTCF
DNA: TGTGCCAGCAGCTTAACCCGGGCTCAGACTGGAAACACCACATGTTTT

V: TRBV4-3
D: TRBD1
size: .
J: TRBJ2-5
CDR3: CASSIRQGPPETQYF
DNA: TGCGCCAGCAGTATCAGACAGGGTCCACCAGAGACCCAGTACTTC

V: TRBV19
D: .
size: .
J: TRBJ2-1
CDR3: CASSSQRGNEQFF
DNA: TGTGCCAGTAGTTCCCAGAGGGGCAATGAGCAGTTCTTC

V: TRBV11-2
D: .
size: .
J: TRBJ2-5
CDR3: CASSSGLYQETQYF
DNA: TGTGCCAGCAGCTCTGGACTGTATCAAGAGACCCAGTACTTC

V: TRBV6-2/TRBV6-3
D: .
size: .
J: TRBJ1-5
CDR3: CANGGGALQPKHF
DNA: TGTGCCAACGGAGGAGGGGCACTTCAGCCCAAGCATTTT

V: TRBV29-1
D: TRBD1
size: .
J: TRBJ2-5
CDR3: CSVARGFQETQYF
DNA: TGCAGCGTCGCCAGGGGGTTCCAAGAGACCCAGTACTTC

V: TRBV12-3/TRBV12-4
D: .
size: .
J: TRBJ1-3
CDR3: CASTTGQAGNTIYF
DNA: TGTGCCAGCACAACCGGGCAGGCAGGAAACACCATATATTTT

V: TRBV6-5
D: .
size: .
J: TRBJ2-2
CDR3: CVSTPSGAWELFF
DNA: TGTGTCAGCACCCCCAGTGGGGCCTGGGAGCTGTTTTTT

V: TRBV6-1
D: .
size: few
J: TRBJ2-7
CDR3: CASNKDNLTYEQYF
DNA: TGTGCCAGCAATAAGGACAATCTCACCTACGAGCAGTACTTC

V: TRBV7-8
D: TRBD1
size: .
J: TRBJ1-1
CDR3: CASSLKDRSYTEAFF
DNA: TGTGCCAGCAGCTTAAAGGACAGGAGTTACACTGAAGCTTTCTTT

V: TRBV6-2/TRBV6-3
D: TRBD2
size: many
J: TRBJ2-7
CDR3: CASTLTSGSSYEQYF
DNA: TGTGCCAGCACCCTTACTAGCGGGAGCTCCTACGAGCAGTACTTC

V: TRBV7-9
D: TRBD2
size: many
J: TRBJ2-3
CDR3: CASSTPGLAGVDTQYF
DNA: TGTGCCAGCAGCACACCGGGACTAGCGGGAGTAGATACGCAGTATTTT

V: TRBV6-6
D: .
size: .
J: TRBJ2-7
CDR3: CASSYSFSRGLHEQYF
DNA: TGTGCCAGCAGTTACTCCTTCAGCAGGGGACTACACGAGCAGTACTTT

V: TRBV4-1
D: TRBD1
size: .
J: TRBJ2-7
CDR3: CVSSQEGQEIYEQYF
DNA: TGCGTCAGCAGCCAAGAGGGACAGGAGATCTACGAGCAGTATTTC

V: TRBV4-3
D: .
size: .
J: TRBJ2-3
CDR3: CASSQDFALPFIDTQYF
DNA: TGCGCCAGCAGCCAAGATTTTGCACTCCCGTTCATAGACACGCAGTATTTT

V: TRBV5-6
D: TRBD1
size: many
J: TRBJ2-7
CDR3: CASSWGQGGYEQYF
DNA: TGTGCCAGCAGCTGGGGACAGGGCGGCTACGAGCAGTACTTC

V: TRBV4-1
D: TRBD1
size: .
J: TRBJ2-7
CDR3: CTSNQEGQGIYEQYF
DNA: TGCACCAGCAACCAAGAGGGACAGGGGATCTACGAGCAGTACTTC

V: TRBV20-1
D: TRBD1
size: medium-sized
J: TRBJ1-3
CDR3: CSARQGLQGNTIYF
DNA: TGCAGTGCTCGACAGGGCTTGCAGGGAAACACCATATATTTT

V: TRBV11-2
D: TRBD1
size: few
J: TRBJ2-7
CDR3: CASSSGTDRTYERYF
DNA: TGTGCCAGCAGCTCGGGGACAGACCGGACCTACGAACGGTACTTC

V: TRBV11-1
D: .
size: .
J: TRBJ2-1
CDR3: CASSSWGRGLLASELFF
DNA: TGTGCCAGCAGCTCGTGGGGCAGGGGTCTGCTTGCTTCTGAGCTGTTCTTC

V: TRBV5-6
D: .
size: many
J: TRBJ2-3
CDR3: CASSARTKTSTDTQYF
DNA: TGTGCCAGCAGCGCCAGGACTAAAACTAGCACAGATACGCAGTATTTT

V: TRBV11-2
D: .
size: .
J: TRBJ2-1
CDR3: CVSSVRANPPYNEQLF
DNA: TGTGTCAGCAGTGTAAGAGCGAACCCCCCCTACAATGAGCAGCTCTTC

V: TRBV11-3
D: .
size: .
J: TRBJ2-1
CDR3: CASSLGGTLSYNEPFF
DNA: TGTGCCAGCAGCTTAGGGGGAACCCTCTCCTACAATGAGCCGTTCTTC

V: TRBV11-2
D: .
size: .
J: TRBJ2-1
CDR3: CARSLDWARGVYNKQFF
DNA: TGTGCCAGAAGCTTAGATTGGGCTAGAGGGGTATACAATAAGCAGTTCTTC

V: TRBV6-2/TRBV6-3
D: .
size: .
J: TRBJ1-2
CDR3: CASGYFQGSSNGYTF
DNA: TGTGCCAGCGGTTACTTTCAGGGGTCGAGTAATGGTTACACCTTC

V: TRBV11-2
D: TRBD2
size: many
J: TRBJ2-1
CDR3: CASSLDLLAGHNEQFF
DNA: TGTGCCAGCAGCTTAGATCTTTTAGCGGGACACAATGAGCAGTTCTTC

V: TRBV11-2
D: TRBD1
size: .
J: TRBJ2-7
CDR3: CANSLTDRGSEQYF
DNA: TGTGCCAACAGTTTAACGGACAGGGGGAGCGAGCAGTACTTC